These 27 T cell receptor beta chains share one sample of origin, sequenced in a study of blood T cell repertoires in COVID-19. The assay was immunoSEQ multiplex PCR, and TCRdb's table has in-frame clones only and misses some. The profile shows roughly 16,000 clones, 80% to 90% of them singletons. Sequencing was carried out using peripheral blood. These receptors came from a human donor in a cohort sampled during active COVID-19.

CDR3 sequence (DNA): TGCGCCAGCAGGCGAACGACAGGATCCTACGAGCAGTACTTC. Translating gives CASRRTTGSYEQYF. J is TRBJ2-7 and V is TRBV5-1; TRBD1 might be the D (6 bases). CDR1 and CDR2 from the germline V gene are SGHRS and YFSETQ. The CDR3 runs to 14 residues. Trimming left V 5 bases short and J 1 base short, with 13 bases between.

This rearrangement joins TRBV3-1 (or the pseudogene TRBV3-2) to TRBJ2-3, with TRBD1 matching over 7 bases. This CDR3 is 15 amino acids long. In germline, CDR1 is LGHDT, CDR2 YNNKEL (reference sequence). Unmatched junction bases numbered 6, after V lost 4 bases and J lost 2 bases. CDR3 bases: TGTGCCAGCAGCCGGTGGGGACAGTTCACAGATACGCAGTATTTT. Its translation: CASSRWGQFTDTQYF.

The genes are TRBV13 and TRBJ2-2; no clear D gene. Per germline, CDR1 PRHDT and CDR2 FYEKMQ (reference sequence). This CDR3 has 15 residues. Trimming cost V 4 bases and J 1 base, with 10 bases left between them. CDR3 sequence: CASSSGSENTGELFF. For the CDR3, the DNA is TGTGCCAGCAGCTCCGGGTCCGAGAACACCGGGGAGCTGTTTTTT.

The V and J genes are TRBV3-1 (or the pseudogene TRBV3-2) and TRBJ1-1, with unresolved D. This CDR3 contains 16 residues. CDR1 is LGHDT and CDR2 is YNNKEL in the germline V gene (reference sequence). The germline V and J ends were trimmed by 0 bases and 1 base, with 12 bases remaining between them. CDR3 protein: CASSQDRARANTEAFF. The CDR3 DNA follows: TGTGCCAGCAGCCAAGACCGGGCGAGGGCGAACACTGAAGCTTTCTTT.

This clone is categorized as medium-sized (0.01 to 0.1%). CDR3 residues: CASSWRDHTDTQYF. CDR3 nucleotide sequence: TGTGCCAGCAGCTGGAGGGACCACACAGATACGCAGTATTTT. The chain joins TRBV27 to TRBJ2-3; D perhaps matches TRBD2 (6 bases). The V end lost 6 bases, the J end lost 2 bases, and 12 bases lay between the germline ends. Per the germline V gene, CDR1 is MNHEY and CDR2 is SMNVEV (reference sequence). The CDR3 extends over 14 amino acids.

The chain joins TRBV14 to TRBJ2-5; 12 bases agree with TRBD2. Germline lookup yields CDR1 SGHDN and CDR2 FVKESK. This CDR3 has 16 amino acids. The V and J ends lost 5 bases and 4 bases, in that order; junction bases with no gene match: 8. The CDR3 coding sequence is TGTGCCAGCAGCGCGCTAGCGGGGGGGAACCGAGAGACCCAGTACTTC. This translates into CASSALAGGNRETQYF.

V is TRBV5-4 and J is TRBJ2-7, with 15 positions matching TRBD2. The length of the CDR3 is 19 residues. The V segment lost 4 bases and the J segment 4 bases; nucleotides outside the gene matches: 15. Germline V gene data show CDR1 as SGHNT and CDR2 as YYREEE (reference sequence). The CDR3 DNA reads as TGTGCCAGCAGCCTAAATCCGGGACTAGCGGGAGGTTTGGGGTACGAGCAGTACTTC. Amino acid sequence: CASSLNPGLAGGLGYEQYF.

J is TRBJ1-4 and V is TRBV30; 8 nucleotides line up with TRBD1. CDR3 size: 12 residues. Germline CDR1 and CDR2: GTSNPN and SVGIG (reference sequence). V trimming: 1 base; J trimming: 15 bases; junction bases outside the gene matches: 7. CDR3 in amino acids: CAWSASGQVVFF. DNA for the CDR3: TGTGCCTGGAGTGCATCGGGACAGGTAGTGTTTTTT. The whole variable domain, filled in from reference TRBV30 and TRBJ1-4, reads SQTIHQWPATLVQPVGSPLSLECTVEGTSNPNLYWYRQAAGRGLQLLFYSVGIGQISSEVPQNLSASRPQDRQFILSSKKLLLSDSGFYLCAWSASGQVVFFGSGTQLSVL.

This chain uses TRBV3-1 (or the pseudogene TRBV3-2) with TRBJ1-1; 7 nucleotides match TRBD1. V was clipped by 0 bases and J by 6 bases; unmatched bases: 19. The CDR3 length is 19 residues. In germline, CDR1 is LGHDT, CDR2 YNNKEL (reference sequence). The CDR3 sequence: CASSQELEKEGARGSEAFF. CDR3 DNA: TGTGCCAGCAGCCAAGAACTCGAGAAAGAGGGGGCTAGAGGGTCTGAAGCTTTCTTT.

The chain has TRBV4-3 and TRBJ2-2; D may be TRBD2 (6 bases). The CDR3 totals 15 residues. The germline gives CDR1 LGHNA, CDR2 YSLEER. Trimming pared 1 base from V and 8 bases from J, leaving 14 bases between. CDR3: CASSQGVTRAGELFF. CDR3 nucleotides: TGCGCCAGCAGCCAAGGGGTGACTAGGGCGGGGGAGCTGTTTTTT.

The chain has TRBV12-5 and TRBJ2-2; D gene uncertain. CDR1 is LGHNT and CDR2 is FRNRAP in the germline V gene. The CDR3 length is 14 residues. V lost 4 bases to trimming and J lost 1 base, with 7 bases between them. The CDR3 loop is CASGSPLNTGELFF. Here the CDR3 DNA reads TGTGCTAGTGGTTCTCCCTTGAACACCGGGGAGCTGTTTTTT.

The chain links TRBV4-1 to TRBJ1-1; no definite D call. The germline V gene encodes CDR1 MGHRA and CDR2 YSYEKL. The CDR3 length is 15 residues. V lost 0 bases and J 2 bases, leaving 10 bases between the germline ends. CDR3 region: CASSQDITANTEAFF. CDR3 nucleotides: TGCGCCAGCAGCCAAGATATCACAGCAAACACTGAAGCTTTCTTT.

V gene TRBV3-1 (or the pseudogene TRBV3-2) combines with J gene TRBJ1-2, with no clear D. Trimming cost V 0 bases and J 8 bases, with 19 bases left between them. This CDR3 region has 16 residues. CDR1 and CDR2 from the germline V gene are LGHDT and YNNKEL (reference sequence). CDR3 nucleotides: TGTGCCAGCAGCCAAGATGCGGCGGCTCGGCCCATGGGCTACACCTTC. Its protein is CASSQDAAARPMGYTF.

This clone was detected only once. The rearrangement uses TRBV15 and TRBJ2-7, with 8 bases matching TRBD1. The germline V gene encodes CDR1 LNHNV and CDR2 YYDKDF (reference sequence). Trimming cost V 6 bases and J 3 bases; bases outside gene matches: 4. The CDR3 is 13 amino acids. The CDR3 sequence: CATSPGGNYEQYF. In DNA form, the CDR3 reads TGTGCCACCAGTCCAGGGGGCAACTACGAGCAGTACTTC. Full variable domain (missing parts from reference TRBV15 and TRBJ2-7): DAMVIQNPRYQVTQFGKPVTLSCSQTLNHNVMYWYQQKSSQAPKLLFHYYDKDFNNEADTPDNFQSRRPNTSFCFLDIRSPGLGDTAMYLCATSPGGNYEQYFGPGTRLTVT.

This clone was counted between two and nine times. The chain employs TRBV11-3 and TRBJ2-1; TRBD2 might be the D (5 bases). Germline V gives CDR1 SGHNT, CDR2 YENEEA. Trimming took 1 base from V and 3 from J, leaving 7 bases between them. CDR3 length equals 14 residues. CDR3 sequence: CASSLAGNYNEQFF. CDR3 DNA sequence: TGTGCCAGCAGCTTAGCGGGGAACTACAATGAGCAGTTCTTC.

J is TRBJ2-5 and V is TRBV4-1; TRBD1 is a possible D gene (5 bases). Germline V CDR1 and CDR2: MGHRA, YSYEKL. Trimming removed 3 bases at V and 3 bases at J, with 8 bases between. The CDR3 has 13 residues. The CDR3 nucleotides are TGCGCCAGCAGCCAGGGCAGGGAAGAGACCCAGTACTTC. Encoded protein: CASSQGREETQYF.

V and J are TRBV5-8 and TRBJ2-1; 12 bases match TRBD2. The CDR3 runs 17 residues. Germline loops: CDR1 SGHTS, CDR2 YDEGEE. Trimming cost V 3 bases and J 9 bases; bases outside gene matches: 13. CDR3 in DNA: TGTGCCAGCAGCTACGATCTTACTAGCGGGAGGCCCCCTGAGCAGTTCTTC. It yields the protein CASSYDLTSGRPPEQFF.

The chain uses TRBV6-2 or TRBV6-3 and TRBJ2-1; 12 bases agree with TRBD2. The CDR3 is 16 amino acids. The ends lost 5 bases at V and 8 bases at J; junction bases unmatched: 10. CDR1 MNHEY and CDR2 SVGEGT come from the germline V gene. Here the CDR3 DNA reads TGTGCCAGCAGTAACCCTCTAGCGGGGGGGATTCATGAGCAGTTCTTC. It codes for CASSNPLAGGIHEQFF.

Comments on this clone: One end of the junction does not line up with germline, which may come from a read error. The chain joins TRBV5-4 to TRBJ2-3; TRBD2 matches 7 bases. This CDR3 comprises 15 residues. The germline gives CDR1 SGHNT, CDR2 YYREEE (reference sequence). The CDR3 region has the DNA TGTGCCAGCAGCTCAAGCGGGGCTAGCACAGATCCGCAGTATTTT. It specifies CASSSSGASTDPQYF.

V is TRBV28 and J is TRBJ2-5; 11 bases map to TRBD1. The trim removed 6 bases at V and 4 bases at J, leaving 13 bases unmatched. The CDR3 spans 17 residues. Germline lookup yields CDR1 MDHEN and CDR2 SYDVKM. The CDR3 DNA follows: TGTGCCAGCAGAAATCCCCCGGGGGGACAGGGGGGAGAGACCCAGTACTTC. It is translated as CASRNPPGGQGGETQYF.

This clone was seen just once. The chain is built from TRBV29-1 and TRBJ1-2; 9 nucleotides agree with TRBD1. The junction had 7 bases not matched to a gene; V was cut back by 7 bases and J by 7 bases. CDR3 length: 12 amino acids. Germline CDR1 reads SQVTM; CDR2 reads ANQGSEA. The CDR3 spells CSAKTGGGGYTF. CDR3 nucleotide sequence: TGCAGCGCCAAAACAGGGGGCGGTGGCTACACCTTC.

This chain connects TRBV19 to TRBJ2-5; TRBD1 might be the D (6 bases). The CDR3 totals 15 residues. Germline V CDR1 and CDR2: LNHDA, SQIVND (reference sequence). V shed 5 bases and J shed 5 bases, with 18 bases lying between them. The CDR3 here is CASSLPYAGVETQYF. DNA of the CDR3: TGTGCCAGTAGTCTACCTTACGCAGGGGTTGAGACCCAGTACTTC.

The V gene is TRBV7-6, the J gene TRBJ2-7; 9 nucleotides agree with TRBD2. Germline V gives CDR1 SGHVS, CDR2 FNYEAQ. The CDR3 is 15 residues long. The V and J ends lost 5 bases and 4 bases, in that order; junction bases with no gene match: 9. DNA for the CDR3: TGTGCCAGCAGCCTATTGGGACTAGCCTCATACGAGCAGTACTTC. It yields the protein CASSLLGLASYEQYF. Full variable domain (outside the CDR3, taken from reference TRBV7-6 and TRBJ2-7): GAGVSQSPRYKVTKRGQDVALRCDPISGHVSLYWYRQALGQGPEFLTYFNYEAQQDKSGLPNDRFSAERPEGSISTLTIQRTEQRDSAMYRCASSLLGLASYEQYFGPGTRLTVT.

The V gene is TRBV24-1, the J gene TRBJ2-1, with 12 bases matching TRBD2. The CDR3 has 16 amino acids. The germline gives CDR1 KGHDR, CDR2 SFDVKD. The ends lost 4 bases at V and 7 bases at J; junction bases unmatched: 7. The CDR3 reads CATSDPTSGSRNEQFF. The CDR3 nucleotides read TGTGCCACCAGTGACCCGACTAGCGGGAGTAGGAATGAGCAGTTCTTC.

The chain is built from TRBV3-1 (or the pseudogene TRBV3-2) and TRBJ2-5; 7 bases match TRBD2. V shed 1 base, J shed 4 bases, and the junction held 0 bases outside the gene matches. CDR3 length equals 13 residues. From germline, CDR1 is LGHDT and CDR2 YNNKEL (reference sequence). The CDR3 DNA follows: TGTGCCAGCAGCCAAGGCGGGGGAGAGACCCAGTACTTC. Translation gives CASSQGGGETQYF.

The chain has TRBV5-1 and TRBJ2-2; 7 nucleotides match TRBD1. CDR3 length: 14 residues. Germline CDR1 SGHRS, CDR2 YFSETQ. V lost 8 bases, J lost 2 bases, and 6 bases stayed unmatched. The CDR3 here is CASTHRGNTGELFF. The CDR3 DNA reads TGCGCCAGTACCCACAGGGGCAACACCGGGGAGCTGTTTTTT.

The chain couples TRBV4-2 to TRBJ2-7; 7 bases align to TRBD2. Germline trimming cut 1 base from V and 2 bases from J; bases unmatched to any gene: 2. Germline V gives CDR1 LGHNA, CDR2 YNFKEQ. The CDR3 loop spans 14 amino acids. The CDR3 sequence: CASSQGTRAYEQYF. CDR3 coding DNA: TGTGCCAGCAGCCAAGGGACTAGGGCCTACGAGCAGTACTTC.